The 16 T cell receptor beta chains presented below share a single source sample, sequenced in a study of T cell responses to AZD1222 COVID-19 vaccine. The table came from immunoSEQ multiplex PCR; TCRdb's copy has only in-frame clones and leaves some out. The sample gives 120,000 to 150,000 clones, about 86% of which show up once; about 5.4% is in the top ten. The source was peripheral blood, collected 28 days after the second AZD1222 dose. The receptors shown here come from an adult who received the AZD1222 COVID-19 vaccine.

The chain links TRBV5-1 to TRBJ1-1; no definite D call. The V gene's germline CDR1 is SGHRS and CDR2 YFSETQ. V lost 2 bases, J lost 13 bases, and 15 bases lay in between. The CDR3 extends over 12 amino acids. CDR3 amino acids: CASSLDGGRVFF. The CDR3 nucleotides are TGCGCCAGCAGCTTAGATGGAGGTAGAGTTTTCTTT.

The V call is TRBV3-1 (or the pseudogene TRBV3-2), the J call TRBJ1-3, with D perhaps TRBD1 (6 bases). Germline-derived CDR1 and CDR2 are LGHDT and YNNKEL (reference sequence). This CDR3 is 14 amino acids long. Trimming removed 5 bases at V and 0 bases at J, with 8 bases between. The CDR3 spells CASSRTASGNTIYF. DNA for the CDR3: TGTGCCAGCAGCAGGACAGCCTCTGGAAACACCATATATTTT.

The genes are TRBV6-1 and TRBJ1-5, with TRBD1 as a possible D gene (5 bases). Germline-derived CDR1 and CDR2 are MNHNS and SASEGT. The V end was cut by 0 bases, the J end by 6 bases, with 9 bases between. CDR3 length equals 14 residues. The CDR3 loop is CASSEAHGGQPQHF. The CDR3 region has the DNA TGTGCCAGCAGTGAAGCACACGGGGGTCAGCCCCAGCATTTT.

This clone was observed a few times. The chain recombines TRBV2 with TRBJ2-3, with unresolved D. This CDR3 is 16 amino acids long. Germline assignment: CDR1 SNHLY and CDR2 FYNNEI. The ends were cut back, 4 bases at V and 2 bases at J, with 16 bases in the middle. The CDR3 sequence: CASSGRALSYTDTQYF. CDR3 DNA: TGTGCCAGCAGTGGAAGGGCATTGTCCTACACAGATACGCAGTATTTT.

J is TRBJ1-2 and V is TRBV2, with D perhaps TRBD1 (5 bases). Per the germline V gene, CDR1 is SNHLY and CDR2 is FYNNEI. The length of the CDR3 is 14 residues. The V end lost 3 bases, the J end lost 6 bases, and 14 bases lay between the germline ends. The CDR3 sequence is CASSDQRGVDGYTF. In nucleotides, the CDR3 is TGTGCCAGCAGTGACCAACGGGGGGTGGATGGCTACACCTTC.

V gene TRBV19 combines with J gene TRBJ1-2; TRBD1 matches at 9 bases. Germline V gene data show CDR1 as LNHDA and CDR2 as SQIVND (reference sequence). The CDR3 runs to 15 residues. The J segment lost 7 bases and the V segment lost 5 bases, leaving 11 bases of the junction unmatched. The chain's CDR3 is CASSPTQQGAGGYTF. CDR3 DNA sequence: TGTGCCAGTAGTCCCACCCAACAGGGGGCGGGTGGCTACACCTTC. Full variable domain (remainder filled in from reference TRBV19 and TRBJ1-2): DGGITQSPKYLFRKEGQNVTLSCEQNLNHDAMYWYRQDPGQGLRLIYYSQIVNDFQKGDIAEGYSVSREKKESFPLTVTSAQKNPTAFYLCASSPTQQGAGGYTFGSGTRLTVV.

The rearrangement joins TRBV4-1 to TRBJ1-1, with D perhaps TRBD1 (6 bases). Per germline, CDR1 MGHRA and CDR2 YSYEKL. This CDR3 has 16 amino acids. The V end lost 0 bases, the J end lost 1 base, and 12 bases lay between the germline ends. CDR3 residues: CASSQEPTGWNTEAFF. CDR3 bases: TGCGCCAGCAGCCAAGAACCGACAGGCTGGAACACTGAAGCTTTCTTT.

The chain links TRBV24-1 to TRBJ2-1; D ambiguous. CDR3 length: 12 amino acids. The V and J ends lost 4 bases and 12 bases respectively, with 12 bases between them. In germline, CDR1 is KGHDR, CDR2 SFDVKD. In nucleotides, the CDR3 is TGTGCCACCAGTGACCCCGCCAGTGGGCAGTTCTTC. This codes for CATSDPASGQFF.

This rearrangement joins TRBV27 to TRBJ2-7, with 9 bases identical to TRBD1. V was clipped by 3 bases and J by 4 bases; unmatched bases: 10. The germline V gene has CDR1 MNHEY and CDR2 SMNVEV (reference sequence). CDR3 size: 16 residues. The CDR3 nucleotides are TGTGCCAGCAGTTTTCTGTCGGGACAGGGACATTACGAGCAGTACTTC. Translating gives CASSFLSGQGHYEQYF.

The gene calls are TRBV6-5 and TRBJ1-2, with 7 bases aligning to TRBD1. J was trimmed by 5 bases and V by 2 bases; bases with no gene match: 8. Germline CDR1 is MNHEY and CDR2 is SVGAGI. This CDR3 region has 15 residues. DNA of the CDR3: TGTGCCAGCAGTTACCAGGGACAGATAGGATATGGCTACACCTTC. It translates to CASSYQGQIGYGYTF.

V usage is TRBV3-1 (or the pseudogene TRBV3-2) and J usage is TRBJ2-7; maybe TRBD2 (6 bases). The V gene lost 4 bases and the J gene lost 3 bases, with 13 bases spanning the gap. There are 14 residues in the CDR3. Per the germline V gene, CDR1 is LGHDT and CDR2 is YNNKEL (reference sequence). The CDR3 nucleotides read TGTGCCAGCAGCCTCCGGGGGTCCCACTACGAGCAGTACTTC. Its translation: CASSLRGSHYEQYF.

The rearrangement joins TRBV2 to TRBJ2-7, with D tentatively TRBD1 (5 bases). There are 14 residues in the CDR3. Trimming shortened V by 9 bases and J by 5 bases, and 20 bases separated the two germline ends. Germline V gene data show CDR1 as SNHLY and CDR2 as FYNNEI. This CDR3 reads CASQWGRVWDEQYF. As DNA, the CDR3 is TGTGCCAGTCAGTGGGGCAGGGTCTGGGACGAGCAGTACTTC.

To note about this clone: An end of the junction differs from the germline gene, which may be a read error. V is TRBV15 and J is TRBJ1-1; no reliable D call. There are 13 residues in the CDR3. Germline V gene data show CDR1 as LNHNV and CDR2 as YYDKDF (reference sequence). The CDR3 DNA reads as TGTGCCACCAGCAGCCAATTGTACACAGAAGCTTTCTTT. Translated, it gives CATSSQLYTEAFF.

The chain has TRBV5-6 and TRBJ1-2, with TRBD1 identical over 8 bases. The CDR3 is 15 residues long. The ends lost 4 bases at V and 4 bases at J; junction bases unmatched: 9. Germline lookup yields CDR1 SGHDT and CDR2 YYEEEE. The CDR3 loop reads CASSPRTGKGYGYTF. The CDR3 coding sequence is TGTGCCAGCAGCCCTAGGACAGGGAAGGGCTATGGCTACACCTTC.

The chain employs TRBV11-2 and TRBJ2-7, with TRBD1 identical over 11 bases. The trim removed 0 bases at V and 5 bases at J, leaving 9 bases unmatched. Germline loops: CDR1 SGHAT, CDR2 FQNNGV. This CDR3 is 17 amino acids long. This chain's CDR3 is CASSLDLGQGVRDEQYF. In DNA, the CDR3 is TGTGCCAGCAGCTTAGATCTGGGACAGGGGGTAAGAGACGAGCAGTACTTC. Together with reference TRBV11-2 and TRBJ2-7, the CDR3 gives the full variable domain: EAGVAQSPRYKIIEKRQSVAFWCNPISGHATLYWYQQILGQGPKLLIQFQNNGVVDDSQLPKDRFSAERLKGVDSTLKIQPAKLEDSAVYLCASSLDLGQGVRDEQYFGPGTRLTVT.

The CDR3 reads CASSNRATQYF. The CDR3 DNA follows: TGTGCCAGCAGCAACAGGGCAACGCAGTATTTT. The chain is built from TRBV6-6 and TRBJ2-3; tentatively, D is TRBD1 (6 bases). The CDR3 spans 11 residues. Germline loops: CDR1 MNHNY, CDR2 SVGAGI (reference sequence). V shed 6 bases and J shed 9 bases, with 10 bases lying between them.